This T cell receptor beta chain was obtained from a study of CD8 T cells in Susac syndrome. Study-wide results and caveats: In its TCR sequencing and HLA analysis, the study acknowledged that the number of individuals was relatively small.

TCR beta sequencing was performed on blood CD8+ and CD4+ T cells. Note on this clonotype: Its antigen is undetermined.

The CDR3 is 12 amino acids. Trimming left V 3 bases short and J 3 bases short, with 7 bases between. In germline, CDR1 is SGDLS, CDR2 YYNGEE. The authors reverse transcribed about 0.45 to 1 ug RNA with random hexamers. In TCRdb, the immunoSEQ multiplex PCR reads were re-called with MiXCR into one record per CDR3 protein. The sample records tens of thousands of distinct CDR3 sequences, just under 95% being singletons. The rearrangement links TRBV9 to TRBJ2-7; D is ambiguous. The sequenced material came from CD4+ T cells from PBMCs. The clonotype comes from a human donor with Susac syndrome. In DNA, the CDR3 is TGTGCCAGCAGCGAAGGGTTCTACGAGCAGTACTTC. The encoded protein is CASSEGFYEQYF.